The present T cell receptor beta chain was sequenced within a study of molecular identifiers for immune sequencing clone quantification. Study results and limitations: In naive cells, clones above 20 RNA copies held under 1% of molecules, whereas in effector cells they held over 99%.

This CDR3 comprises 14 residues. CDR1 is SGDLS and CDR2 is YYNGEE in the germline V gene. With 2 bases clipped from V and 7 bases from J, the junction kept 9 bases outside the gene matches. Previously published methods and listed TCR primers were used for the bulk TCR libraries. TCRdb independently ran MiXCR on the PCR reads; one entry per CDR3 protein. Of some 590,000 distinct CDR3 sequences in the sample, 25% were seen once. This clonotype has only a few counts. The antigen is unknown. Libraries of naive CD8 T cells were made from around 20,000 to 1,000,000 sorted cells. They used 10%, 30% or 50% RNA. CD8+CD4-CCR7+CD45RA+ cells were sorted as naive CD8 T cells.

The sequence derives from a human donor in good health. Some libraries in this study had Jurkat cell RNA spiked in. Specimen: naive CD8+ T cells from blood, with Jurkat cell RNA spiked in. As for subset: FACS-sorted CD8+CD4-CCR7+CD45RA+ naive T cells. This chain uses TRBV9 with TRBJ2-7; 7 nucleotides agree with TRBD1. The CDR3 nucleotides read TGTGCCAGCAGCGTTACAGGGGATTCGTGGGAGCAGTACTTC. The encoded protein is CASSVTGDSWEQYF.